The 7 T cell receptor beta chains presented below share a single source sample, sequenced in a study of cytomegalovirus exposure and HLA in healthy donors. Libraries were prepared by immunoSEQ multiplex PCR; TCRdb keeps only in-frame clonotypes and omits some of them. The sample carries approximately 300,000 clones, about nine tenths recorded once. The sample consisted of PBMCs. The receptors were gathered from a woman between 18 and 29 years old in good health and CMV-seronegative.

CDR3 loop: CSVRTLGSTGELFF. In DNA form, the CDR3 reads TGCAGCGTTAGAACCCTGGGGAGCACCGGGGAGCTGTTTTTT. This chain links TRBV29-1 with TRBJ2-2, with D possibly matching TRBD2 (5 bases). Trimming took off 5 bases at V and 4 bases at J, with 14 bases between the two ends. Germline CDR1 SQVTM, CDR2 ANQGSEA. The CDR3 runs to 14 residues.

V gene TRBV28 combines with J gene TRBJ2-5, with D uncertain. Germline values: CDR1 MDHEN, CDR2 SYDVKM. Trimming left V 10 bases short and J 0 bases short, with 6 bases between. This CDR3 spans 11 amino acids. Here the CDR3 DNA reads TGTGCCACCTCGTACCAAGAGACCCAGTACTTC. This encodes CATSYQETQYF. Full variable domain (rest looked up from reference TRBV28 and TRBJ2-5): DVKVTQSSRYLVKRTGEKVFLECVQDMDHENMFWYRQDPGLGLRLIYFSYDVKMKEKGDIPEGYSVSREKKERFSLILESASTNQTSMYLCATSYQETQYFGPGTRLLVL.

The chain's CDR3 is CASSLDRVDGYTF. The CDR3 nucleotides read TGTGCCAGCAGCTTAGACAGGGTGGATGGCTACACCTTC. The rearrangement links TRBV7-9 to TRBJ1-2, with D tentatively TRBD1 (6 bases). V lost 1 base and J 6 bases, leaving 9 bases between the germline ends. The CDR3 runs 13 residues. Per germline, CDR1 SEHNR and CDR2 FQNEAQ (reference sequence). Using reference TRBV7-9 and TRBJ1-2 for the parts outside the CDR3, the full variable domain is DTGVSQNPRHKITKRGQNVTFRCDPISEHNRLYWYRQTLGQGPEFLTYFQNEAQLEKSRLLSDRFSAERPKGSFSTLEIQRTEQGDSAMYLCASSLDRVDGYTFGSGTRLTVV.

This sequence joins TRBV7-2 and TRBJ1-1; 8 bases match TRBD1. The CDR3 is made up of 15 amino acids. Trimming at V came to 7 bases and at J to 1 base, leaving 8 bases not matched to a gene. The germline V gene has CDR1 SGHTA and CDR2 FQGNSA. The CDR3 DNA follows: TGTGCCAGCAATCCTCAGGGGGCCGGGAACACTGAAGCTTTCTTT. The encoded protein is CASNPQGAGNTEAFF.

J is TRBJ2-2 and V is TRBV7-3, with TRBD2 matching over 11 bases. CDR3 length equals 17 residues. The germline CDR1 and CDR2 sequences are SGHTA and FQGTGA. V trimming: 5 bases; J trimming: 2 bases; junction bases outside the gene matches: 7. CDR3 DNA sequence: TGTGCCAGCAGCCTTCTCGGGACTAGCGGAAACACCGGGGAGCTGTTTTTT. Translating it yields CASSLLGTSGNTGELFF.

The genes are TRBV6-1 and TRBJ2-1, with TRBD2 identical over 9 bases. CDR1 is MNHNS and CDR2 is SASEGT in the germline V gene. The ends lost 3 bases at V and 9 bases at J; junction bases unmatched: 6. The CDR3 has 14 amino acids. DNA for the CDR3: TGTGCCAGCAGTGACCGGCGGGAGGGGGGTGAGCAGTTCTTC. It yields the protein CASSDRREGGEQFF.

The chain employs TRBV27 and TRBJ2-7; tentative D call: TRBD1 (6 bases). Trimming left V 0 bases short and J 3 bases short, with 12 bases between. The CDR3 covers 15 residues. Germline V gene data show CDR1 as MNHEY and CDR2 as SMNVEV (reference sequence). The CDR3 DNA is TGTGCCAGCAGTTTATCAGTGGGGGCCCACTACGAGCAGTACTTC. As protein: CASSLSVGAHYEQYF.